The 10 T cell receptor beta chains listed next were all sequenced from one sample in a study of shared clonotypes between healthy human individuals. Profiling relied on immunoSEQ multiplex PCR, and the TCRdb table lists in-frame clones only, not all of them. The table lists over a million clones, approximately 97% of them singletons, with roughly 1.2% in the top ten. Sequenced material: naive CD4+ T cells sorted from blood. Subset reported: CD45RA+ positively selected. These receptors were taken from a man aged 30 to 39 in good health.

This chain uses TRBV10-3 with TRBJ2-5; no clear D. The length of the CDR3 is 13 residues. V gave up 0 bases and J gave up 2 bases, with 4 bases separating them. CDR1 is ENHRY and CDR2 is SYGVKD in the germline V gene. DNA of the CDR3: TGTGCCATCAGTGAGTCGCCTCAAGAGACCCAGTACTTC. Protein sequence: CAISESPQETQYF.

The CDR3 is CSVKGGTSGSTDTQYF. The DNA of the CDR3 is TGCAGCGTGAAGGGTGGGACTAGCGGGAGCACAGATACGCAGTATTTT. The gene calls are TRBV29-1 and TRBJ2-3; 12 bases line up with TRBD2. Germline V gene lookup returns CDR1 SQVTM and CDR2 ANQGSEA. V dropped 6 bases and J dropped 0; count of bases not matched to a gene: 7. CDR3 size: 16 residues.

A word on this clone: Other DNA sequences in the sample encode the same CDR3. The chain links TRBV18 to TRBJ2-2, with D unresolved. Trimming removed 2 bases from V and 8 bases from J, with 6 bases in between. The germline V gene encodes CDR1 KGHSH and CDR2 LQKENI. CDR3 length equals 12 residues. The CDR3 coding sequence is TGTGCCAGCTCACCAACTTCGGGGGAGCTGTTTTTT. Encoded protein: CASSPTSGELFF. Together with reference TRBV18 and TRBJ2-2, the CDR3 gives the full variable domain: NAGVMQNPRHLVRRRGQEARLRCSPMKGHSHVYWYRQLPEEGLKFMVYLQKENIIDESGMPKERFSAEFPKEGPSILRIQQVVRGDSAAYFCASSPTSGELFFGEGSRLTVL.

The V call is TRBV10-1, the J call TRBJ1-1; D gene uncertain. Germline V lookup: CDR1 WNHNN, CDR2 SYGVQD (reference sequence). V lost 6 bases and J 0 bases, leaving 8 bases between the germline ends. The CDR3 contains 13 residues. CDR3 residues: CASRISLNTEAFF. The CDR3 DNA sequence: TGCGCCAGCAGAATCTCCCTGAACACTGAAGCTTTCTTT.

For the CDR3, the DNA is TGTGCCAGCTCACCTTCAAAGCCCACCGGGGAGCTGTTTTTT. This sequence encodes CASSPSKPTGELFF. The genes are TRBV18 and TRBJ2-2; D is uncertain. Trimming cost V 3 bases and J 4 bases, with 9 bases left between them. Germline CDR1 reads KGHSH; CDR2 reads LQKENI. This CDR3 region has 14 residues.

V usage is TRBV19 and J usage is TRBJ2-1, with 9 positions matching TRBD1. V trimming: 8 bases; J trimming: 3 bases; junction bases outside the gene matches: 8. From germline, CDR1 is LNHDA and CDR2 SQIVND (reference sequence). The CDR3 length is 15 residues. Written as DNA, the CDR3 is TGTGCCAGTTCGGTGGACAGGGGCTACTACAATGAGCAGTTCTTC. This sequence encodes CASSVDRGYYNEQFF.

This sequence joins TRBV5-1 and TRBJ1-2; TRBD1 is a possible D gene (6 bases). V gave up 6 bases and J gave up 8 bases, with 26 bases separating them. This CDR3 is built from 16 residues. Looked up from germline, CDR1 is SGHRS and CDR2 is YFSETQ. The DNA for the CDR3 is TGCGCCAGCAACTCGAACAGGGTAGGCCAGGATGGGGGCTACACCTTC. Translating gives CASNSNRVGQDGGYTF.

The DNA of the CDR3 is TGTGCCAGCAGTGGGACTAGCGGGAGGGCCCCGGTCAGGGAGACCCAGTACTTC. It yields the protein CASSGTSGRAPVRETQYF. The genes are TRBV6-1 and TRBJ2-5; 15 positions match TRBD2. V shed 4 bases and J 5 bases; nucleotides not matched to a gene: 11. Germline-derived CDR1 and CDR2 are MNHNS and SASEGT. CDR3 length: 18 residues.

This clone was observed a few times. This rearrangement joins TRBV5-1 to TRBJ2-1; 10 nucleotides line up with TRBD2. The V and J ends lost 9 bases and 7 bases, in that order; junction bases with no gene match: 7. This CDR3 contains 13 residues. The germline CDR1 and CDR2 sequences are SGHRS and YFSETQ. In DNA form, the CDR3 reads TGCGCCACCTCTAGCGGGAGTAAGAATGAGCAGTTCTTC. It encodes CATSSGSKNEQFF.

This rearrangement joins TRBV29-1 to TRBJ2-1; maybe TRBD2 (5 bases). CDR1 is SQVTM and CDR2 is ANQGSEA in the germline V gene. Trimming shortened V by 7 bases and J by 7 bases, and 14 bases separated the two germline ends. The CDR3 is 12 amino acids. The CDR3 loop reads CSAQGLANEQFF. The CDR3 region has the DNA TGCAGCGCCCAAGGCCTAGCTAATGAGCAGTTCTTC.